These T cell receptor beta chains were read from a single sample in a study of cytomegalovirus exposure and HLA in healthy donors. Only in-frame clones appear in the TCRdb table, and some are missing; sequencing was by immunoSEQ multiplex PCR. Among about 340,000 clones listed, 86% were seen once. The sequenced sample was PBMCs. The receptors originated from a woman aged 18-29 years in good health and CMV-seronegative. The CDR3 runs from the conserved cysteine through the conserved F or W. A D gene is named only where the DNA matches it firmly. A row's size may be missing; if present it is once, few, many or a size class.

>TRBJ2-7|TRBV5-1|-|once
TGCGCCAGCAGCTCCGCCGGGACTCCATCCTACGAGCAGTACTTC
CASSSAGTPSYEQYF
>TRBJ2-3|TRBV10-2|TRBD2|-
TGCGCCAGCAGTAGAGGGACTAGCGCCACAGATACGCAGTATTTT
CASSRGTSATDTQYF
>TRBJ2-1|TRBV5-4|-|few
TGTGCCAGCAGCTTGGGTTCTAGCTCCTACAATGAGCAGTTCTTC
CASSLGSSSYNEQFF
>TRBJ1-2|TRBV2|-|few
TGTGCCAGCAGGACGGGAGTTGAAGGCTACACCTTC
CASRTGVEGYTF
>TRBJ1-1|TRBV7-9|TRBD1|-
TGTGCCAGCGGAAAGACAGGGTTGGATCCGGCTTTCTTT
CASGKTGLDPAFF
>TRBJ2-7|TRBV28|-|-
TGTGCCAGCACCGACGGACTGAGGAGCTCCTACGAGCAGTACTTC
CASTDGLRSSYEQYF
>TRBJ2-7|TRBV27|TRBD1|-
TGTGCCAGCAGTATCGACCCTCGGACAGGCGAGCAGTACTTC
CASSIDPRTGEQYF
>TRBJ2-6|TRBV2|TRBD1|-
TGTGCCAGCAGTGAAGCAGGGACAGGGGGCTCTGGGGCCAACGTCCTGACTTTC
CASSEAGTGGSGANVLTF
>TRBJ2-1|TRBV2|-|-
TGTGCCAGCAGTGAAAGAGGGCCCTTCAATGAGCAGTTCTTC
CASSERGPFNEQFF
>TRBJ2-1|TRBV25-1|-|few
TGTGCCAGCAGTGAACCGGGGACTCCCTCCTACAATGAGCAGTTCTTC
CASSEPGTPSYNEQFF
>TRBJ2-2|TRBV5-4|TRBD1|-
TGTGCCAGCAGCTCACGGACAGGGGGTAACACCGGGGAGCTGTTTTTT
CASSSRTGGNTGELFF
>TRBJ2-5|TRBV15|TRBD2|-
TGTGCCACCAGCGAAGGGACTAGCCGGTCGGGGACCCAGTACTTC
CATSEGTSRSGTQYF
>TRBJ1-5|TRBV5-6|TRBD1|-
TGTGCCAGCAGCCTGTTCGACAGGGGACGGCAGCCCCAGCATTTT
CASSLFDRGRQPQHF
>TRBJ2-5|TRBV5-1|-|-
TGCGCCAGCAGCTCACAAGGAGGCCAAGAGACCCAGTACTTC
CASSSQGGQETQYF
>TRBJ1-1|TRBV27|TRBD1|-
TGTGCCAGCTGCCCAGGGGGGTTGGGGAACACTGAAGCTTTCTTT
CASCPGGLGNTEAFF
>TRBJ2-2|TRBV30|TRBD1|-
TGTGCCTGGAGCCTAGACAGGGCAAGCGGGGAGCTGTTTTTT
CAWSLDRASGELFF
>TRBJ2-2|TRBV5-1|-|-
TGCGCCAGCGAGCGCACCGGGGAGCTGTTTTTT
CASERTGELFF
>TRBJ2-7|TRBV13|TRBD2|-
TGTGCCAGCAGCTTGGGTAGCGGGACCTCCTACGAGCAGTACTTC
CASSLGSGTSYEQYF
>TRBJ2-7|TRBV5-1|-|-
TGCGCCAGCAGCTCCGACTTTTACGAGCAGTACTTC
CASSSDFYEQYF
>TRBJ1-2|TRBV30|-|-
TGTGCCTGGGAAGACAGGAACTATGGCTACACCTTC
CAWEDRNYGYTF
>TRBJ1-1|TRBV11-1|TRBD1|-
TGTGCCAGCAGCCCGATGGGGACAGCGAACACTGAAGCTTTCTTT
CASSPMGTANTEAFF
>TRBJ2-1|TRBV9|TRBD2|-
TGTGCCAGCAGCCTTACCCCGGGAGGGCTTAGTGAGCAGTTCTTC
CASSLTPGGLSEQFF
>TRBJ1-5|TRBV6-5|-|-
TGTGCCAGCAGTTACGGGCGCCAGCCCCAGCATTTT
CASSYGRQPQHF
>TRBJ2-7|TRBV18|TRBD1|-
TGTGCCAGCTCACCAGGGACAGGGGGAGGAGCAGGCGAGCAGTACTTC
CASSPGTGGGAGEQYF
>TRBJ2-7|TRBV5-1|TRBD2|-
TGCGCCAGCAGCTTCCGGGAGGGCTGGGGAGAGCAGTACTTC
CASSFREGWGEQYF
>TRBJ2-7|TRBV6-5|TRBD1|-
TGTGCCAGCAGCTCCCTGACAGGGGGCGGGCAGTACTTC
CASSSLTGGGQYF
>TRBJ1-5|TRBV14|-|few
TGTGCCAGCAGCCATCTCGATGCGGACAGCCGGGGTCAGCCCCAGCATTTT
CASSHLDADSRGQPQHF
>TRBJ2-3|TRBV7-2|TRBD2|-
TGTGCCAGCAGCCCCCCAGCGGGAGGTATGCGCGGTACGCAGTATTTT
CASSPPAGGMRGTQYF
>TRBJ2-2|TRBV5-1|-|-
TGCGCCAGCAGCTTGCAAGGGGACGGGGAGCTGTTTTTT
CASSLQGDGELFF
>TRBJ1-5|TRBV28|-|-
TGTGCCAGCAGTTTATCAGGGGCAGGCAATCAGCCCCAGCATTTT
CASSLSGAGNQPQHF
>TRBJ2-1|TRBV28|TRBD2|-
TGTGCCAGCAGTTTAATGGCTAGCGGGGGTAATGAGCAGTTCTTC
CASSLMASGGNEQFF
>TRBJ1-5|TRBV18|-|-
TGTGCCAGCTCACCAGTCGAAGCACAGGGAAGCAATCAGCCCCAGCATTTT
CASSPVEAQGSNQPQHF
>TRBJ1-4|TRBV29-1|-|-
TGCAGCGTTGAAGACCCTCCTGGGGGGGCAAGTGAAAAACTGTTTTTT
CSVEDPPGGASEKLFF
>TRBJ2-7|TRBV5-4|TRBD2|-
TGTGCCAGCAGCCCTGATCTAGCGGGCAGCTCCTACGAGCAGTACTTC
CASSPDLAGSSYEQYF
>TRBJ1-2|TRBV4-3|TRBD1|-
TGCGCCAGCAGCCAAGCCCGGGACAGCGACTATGGCTACACCTTC
CASSQARDSDYGYTF
>TRBJ2-3|TRBV5-1|-|few
TGCGCCAGCAGCCCTGTAATAATGGGAGGCACAGATACGCAGTATTTT
CASSPVIMGGTDTQYF
>TRBJ2-7|TRBV7-9|-|-
TGTGCCAGCAGCCTACAACAGGGTTTCGAGCAGTACTTC
CASSLQQGFEQYF
>TRBJ2-7|TRBV5-1|-|-
TGCGCCAGCAGCTTGGGAGACGAGCAGTACTTC
CASSLGDEQYF
>TRBJ1-2|TRBV2|-|-
TGTGCCAGCAGTGAACACCGGACAGCTAACTATGGCTACACCTTC
CASSEHRTANYGYTF
>TRBJ2-5|TRBV18|-|once
TGTGCCAGCTCACCTATGACGGGGACCCAGTACTTC
CASSPMTGTQYF
>TRBJ2-3|TRBV7-6|-|-
TGTGCCAGCAGCTTCTCCCGTCTCACAGATACGCAGTATTTT
CASSFSRLTDTQYF
>TRBJ2-1|TRBV2|TRBD2|-
TGTGCCAGCAGTGATACTAGCGGGAGATATGTTGAGCAGTTCTTC
CASSDTSGRYVEQFF
>TRBJ2-1|TRBV6-6|-|-
TGTGCCAGCAGAGAACGGGTTGAGCAGTTCTTC
CASRERVEQFF
>TRBJ2-7|TRBV7-9|TRBD2|-
TGTGCCAGCGCTTCTTTTGGACTAGCGGGAATCGAGCAGTACTTC
CASASFGLAGIEQYF
>TRBJ2-7|TRBV5-1|-|-
TGCGCCAGCAGCTACTCAACTGATTACTCCTACGAGCAGTACTTC
CASSYSTDYSYEQYF
>TRBJ2-4|TRBV28|-|-
TGTGCCAGCAGCAGACAGGGAGCGGGAAACATTCAGTACTTC
CASSRQGAGNIQYF
>TRBJ2-3|TRBV5-1|-|-
TGCGCCAGCAGCTTGTCCCCCCCCAGGGCTAGCACAGATACGCAGTATTTT
CASSLSPPRASTDTQYF
>TRBJ2-1|TRBV19|TRBD1|once
TGTGCCAGTAGTATAGCCAGGGGGAGCAATGAGCAGTTCTTC
CASSIARGSNEQFF
>TRBJ1-2|TRBV5-6|TRBD1|-
TGTGCCAGCAGCTTGGCAGGGGGAGGAGGCTACACCTTC
CASSLAGGGGYTF
>TRBJ2-7|TRBV9|-|once
TGTGCCAGCAGCCCGACAGAAGTGAGCTCCTACGAGCAGTACTTC
CASSPTEVSSYEQYF
>TRBJ2-5|TRBV27|TRBD1|-
TGTGCCAGCAGCTCTACAGGGGACCAAGAGACCCAGTACTTC
CASSSTGDQETQYF
>TRBJ2-2|TRBV4-2|-|-
TGTGCCAGCAGCCAAGGGGGACTCAACACCGGGGAGCTGTTTTTT
CASSQGGLNTGELFF
>TRBJ1-1|TRBV6-1|-|-
TGTGCCAGCAGTGGATCCCACCGCGGGGAGGCTTTCTTT
CASSGSHRGEAFF
>TRBJ2-7|TRBV6-5|TRBD2|-
TGTGCCAGCATTAGGACTAGCGGGGACTACGAGCAGTACTTC
CASIRTSGDYEQYF